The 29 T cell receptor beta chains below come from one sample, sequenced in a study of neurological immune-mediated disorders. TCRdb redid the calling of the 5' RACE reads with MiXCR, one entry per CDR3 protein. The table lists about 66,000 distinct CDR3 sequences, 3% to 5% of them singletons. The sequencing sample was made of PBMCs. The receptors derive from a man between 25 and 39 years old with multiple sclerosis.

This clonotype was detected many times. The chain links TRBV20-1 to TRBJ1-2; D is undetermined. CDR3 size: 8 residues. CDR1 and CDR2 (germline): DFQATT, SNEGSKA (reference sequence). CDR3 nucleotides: TGCAGAGACCGTGGCTACACCTTC. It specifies CRDRGYTF.

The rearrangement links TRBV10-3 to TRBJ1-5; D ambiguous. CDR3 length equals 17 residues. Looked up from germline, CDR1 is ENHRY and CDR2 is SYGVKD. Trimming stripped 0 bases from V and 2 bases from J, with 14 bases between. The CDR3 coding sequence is TGTGCCATCAGTGAGTCTAGGGTGGTTGGGGGCAATCAGCCCCAGCATTTT. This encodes CAISESRVVGGNQPQHF.

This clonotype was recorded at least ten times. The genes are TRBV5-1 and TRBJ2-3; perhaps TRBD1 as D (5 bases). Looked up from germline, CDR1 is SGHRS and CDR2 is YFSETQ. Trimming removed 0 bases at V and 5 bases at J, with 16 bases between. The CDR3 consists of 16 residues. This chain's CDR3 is CASSLGGGQGEDTQYF. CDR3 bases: TGCGCCAGCAGCTTGGGCGGCGGCCAGGGCGAAGATACGCAGTATTTT.

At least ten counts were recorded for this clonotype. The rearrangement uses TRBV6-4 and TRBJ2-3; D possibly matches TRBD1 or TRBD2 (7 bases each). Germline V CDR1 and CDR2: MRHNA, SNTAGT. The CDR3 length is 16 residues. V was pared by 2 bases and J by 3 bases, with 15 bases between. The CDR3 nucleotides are TGTGCCAGCAGTGACCCCGACAGGGAGGGGACAGATACGCAGTATTTT. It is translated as CASSDPDREGTDTQYF.

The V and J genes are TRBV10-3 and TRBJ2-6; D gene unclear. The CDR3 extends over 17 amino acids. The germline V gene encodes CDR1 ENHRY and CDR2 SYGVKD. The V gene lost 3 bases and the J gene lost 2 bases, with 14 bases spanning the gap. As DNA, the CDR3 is TGTGCCATCAGTGATAATCAGCCGAGAACTGGGGCCAACGTCCTGACTTTC. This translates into CAISDNQPRTGANVLTF.

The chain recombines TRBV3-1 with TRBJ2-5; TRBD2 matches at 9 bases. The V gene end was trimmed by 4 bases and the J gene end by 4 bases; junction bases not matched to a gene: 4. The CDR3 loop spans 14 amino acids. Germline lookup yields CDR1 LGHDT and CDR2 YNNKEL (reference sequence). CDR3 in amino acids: CASSPGTSRETQYF. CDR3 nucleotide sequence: TGTGCCAGCAGCCCGGGGACTAGCAGAGAGACCCAGTACTTC.

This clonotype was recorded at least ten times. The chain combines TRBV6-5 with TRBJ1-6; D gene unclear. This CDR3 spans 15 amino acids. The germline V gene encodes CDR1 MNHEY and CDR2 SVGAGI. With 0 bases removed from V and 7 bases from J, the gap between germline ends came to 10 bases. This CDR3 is CASSYSELLNSPLHF. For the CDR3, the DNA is TGTGCCAGCAGTTACTCGGAGTTATTGAATTCACCCCTCCACTTT.

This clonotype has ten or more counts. CDR3 residues: CAISRGGRHQPQHF. CDR3 bases: TGTGCCATCAGCAGGGGGGGAAGGCATCAGCCCCAGCATTTT. The chain carries TRBV10-3 and TRBJ1-5, with 7 bases fitting TRBD1. The germline V gene has CDR1 ENHRY and CDR2 SYGVKD. Trimming at V came to 6 bases and at J to 5 bases, leaving 7 bases not matched to a gene. The CDR3 has 14 residues.

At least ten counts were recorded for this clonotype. For the CDR3, the DNA is TGTGCCAGCAGCATAAGGAGATATAGTTCTGGAAACACCATATATTTT. Amino acids: CASSIRRYSSGNTIYF. The chain joins TRBV12-3 or TRBV12-4 to TRBJ1-3; D uncertain. V lost 6 bases to trimming and J lost 1 base, with 16 bases between them. The CDR3 covers 16 residues.

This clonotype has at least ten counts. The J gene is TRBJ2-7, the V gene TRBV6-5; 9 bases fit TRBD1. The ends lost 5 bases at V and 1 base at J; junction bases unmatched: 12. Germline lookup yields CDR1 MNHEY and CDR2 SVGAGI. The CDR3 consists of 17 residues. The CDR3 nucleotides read TGTGCCAGCAGTGCCCGACGACAGGGGGATATTTCCTACGAGCAGTACTTC. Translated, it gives CASSARRQGDISYEQYF.

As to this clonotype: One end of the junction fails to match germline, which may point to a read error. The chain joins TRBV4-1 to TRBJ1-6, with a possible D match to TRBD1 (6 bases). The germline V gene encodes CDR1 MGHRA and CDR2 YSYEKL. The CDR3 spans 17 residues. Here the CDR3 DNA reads TGCGCCAGCAGCCTCAACGGGGGCGGGAGCGTAAATTCACCCCTCAACTTT. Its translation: CASSLNGGGSVNSPLNF.

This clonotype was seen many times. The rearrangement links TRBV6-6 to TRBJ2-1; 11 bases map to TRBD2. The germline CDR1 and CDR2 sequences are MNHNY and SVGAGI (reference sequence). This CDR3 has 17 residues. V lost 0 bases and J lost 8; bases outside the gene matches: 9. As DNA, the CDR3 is TGTGCCAGCAGTTACTCCCCAATAGCGGGGGGGCCCTATGAGCAGTTCTTC. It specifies CASSYSPIAGGPYEQFF.

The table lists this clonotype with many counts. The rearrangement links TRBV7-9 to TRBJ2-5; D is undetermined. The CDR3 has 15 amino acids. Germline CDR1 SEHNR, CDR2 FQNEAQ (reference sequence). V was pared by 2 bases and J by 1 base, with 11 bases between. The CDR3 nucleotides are TGTGCCAGCAGCTTAAGTTTGGGCTTCCAAGAGACCCAGTACTTC. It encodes CASSLSLGFQETQYF.

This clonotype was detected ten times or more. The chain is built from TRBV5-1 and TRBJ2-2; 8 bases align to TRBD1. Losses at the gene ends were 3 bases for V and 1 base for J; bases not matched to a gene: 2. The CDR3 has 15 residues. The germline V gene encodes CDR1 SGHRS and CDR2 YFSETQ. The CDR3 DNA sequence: TGCGCCAGCAGCTCCAGGGGGCGGAACACCGGGGAGCTGTTTTTT. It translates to CASSSRGRNTGELFF.

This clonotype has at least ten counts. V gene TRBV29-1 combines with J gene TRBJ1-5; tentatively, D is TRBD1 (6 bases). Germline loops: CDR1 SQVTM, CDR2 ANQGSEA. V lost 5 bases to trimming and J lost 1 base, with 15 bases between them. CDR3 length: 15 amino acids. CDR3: CSVTLQGTSNQPQHF. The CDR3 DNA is TGCAGCGTTACCCTCCAGGGGACGAGCAATCAGCCCCAGCATTTT. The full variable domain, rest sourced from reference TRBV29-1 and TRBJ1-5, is SAVISQKPSRDICQRGTSLTIQCQVDSQVTMMFWYRQQPGQSLTLIATANQGSEATYESGFVIDKFPISRPNLTFSTLTVSNMSPEDSSIYLCSVTLQGTSNQPQHFGDGTRLSIL.

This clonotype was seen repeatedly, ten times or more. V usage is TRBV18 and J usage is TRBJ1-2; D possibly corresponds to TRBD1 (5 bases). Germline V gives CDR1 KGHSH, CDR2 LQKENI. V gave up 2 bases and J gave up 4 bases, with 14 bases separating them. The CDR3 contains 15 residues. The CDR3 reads CASSPEAGIIYGYTF. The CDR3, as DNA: TGTGCCAGCTCACCAGAAGCAGGGATCATCTATGGCTACACCTTC.

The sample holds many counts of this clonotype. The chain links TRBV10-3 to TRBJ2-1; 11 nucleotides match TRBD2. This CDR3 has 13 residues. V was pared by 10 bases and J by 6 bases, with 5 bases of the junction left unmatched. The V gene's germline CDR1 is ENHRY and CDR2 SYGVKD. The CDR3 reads CATGTSGPNEQFF. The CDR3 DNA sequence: TGTGCCACCGGGACTAGCGGCCCCAATGAGCAGTTCTTC.

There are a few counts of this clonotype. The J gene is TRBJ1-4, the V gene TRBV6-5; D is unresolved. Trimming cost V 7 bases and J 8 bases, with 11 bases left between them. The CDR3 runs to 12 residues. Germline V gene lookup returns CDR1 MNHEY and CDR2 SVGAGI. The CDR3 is CASKGTKEKLFF. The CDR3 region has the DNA TGTGCCAGCAAGGGAACCAAGGAAAAACTGTTTTTT.

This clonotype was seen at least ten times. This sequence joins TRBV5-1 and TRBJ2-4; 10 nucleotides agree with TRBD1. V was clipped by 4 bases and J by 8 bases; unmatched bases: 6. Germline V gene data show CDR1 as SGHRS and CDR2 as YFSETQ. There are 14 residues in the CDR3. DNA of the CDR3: TGCGCCAGCAGCACGGCCGGGACAGGGGACATTCAGTACTTC. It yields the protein CASSTAGTGDIQYF.

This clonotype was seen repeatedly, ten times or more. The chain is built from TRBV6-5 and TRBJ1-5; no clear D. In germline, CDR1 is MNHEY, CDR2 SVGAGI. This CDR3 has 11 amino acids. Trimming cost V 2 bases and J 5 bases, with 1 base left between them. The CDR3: CASSYDQPQHF. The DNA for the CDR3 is TGTGCCAGCAGTTACGATCAGCCCCAGCATTTT.

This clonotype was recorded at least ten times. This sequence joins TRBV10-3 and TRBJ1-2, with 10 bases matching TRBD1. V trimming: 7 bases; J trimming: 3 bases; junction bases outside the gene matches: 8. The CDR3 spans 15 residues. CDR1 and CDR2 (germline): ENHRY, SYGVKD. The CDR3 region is CAITQGQGLDYGYTF. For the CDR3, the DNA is TGTGCCATCACCCAGGGACAGGGGCTCGACTATGGCTACACCTTC.

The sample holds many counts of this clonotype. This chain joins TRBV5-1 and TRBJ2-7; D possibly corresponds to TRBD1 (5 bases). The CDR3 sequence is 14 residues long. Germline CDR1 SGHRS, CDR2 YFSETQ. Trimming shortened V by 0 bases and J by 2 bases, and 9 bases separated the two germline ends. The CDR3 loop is CASSLAQATYEQYF. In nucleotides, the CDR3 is TGCGCCAGCAGCTTGGCACAGGCAACCTACGAGCAGTACTTC. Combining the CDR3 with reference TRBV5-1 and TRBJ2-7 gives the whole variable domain KAGVTQTPRYLIKTRGQQVTLSCSPISGHRSVSWYQQTPGQGLQFLFEYFSETQRNKGNFPGRFSGRQFSNSRSEMNVSTLELGDSALYLCASSLAQATYEQYFGPGTRLTVT.

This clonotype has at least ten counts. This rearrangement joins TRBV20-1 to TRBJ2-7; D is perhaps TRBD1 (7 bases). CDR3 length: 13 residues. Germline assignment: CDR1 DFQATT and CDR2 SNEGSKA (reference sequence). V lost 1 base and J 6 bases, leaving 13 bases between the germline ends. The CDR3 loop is CSARVTQGGEQYF. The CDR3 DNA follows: TGCAGTGCTAGAGTCACCCAGGGGGGCGAGCAGTACTTC.

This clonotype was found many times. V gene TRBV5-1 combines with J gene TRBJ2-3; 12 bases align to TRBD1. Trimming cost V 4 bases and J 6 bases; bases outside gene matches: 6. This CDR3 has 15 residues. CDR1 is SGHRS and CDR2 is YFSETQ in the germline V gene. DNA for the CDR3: TGCGCCAGCAGCCCCGGGACAGGGGGCGTGGATACGCAGTATTTT. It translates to CASSPGTGGVDTQYF.

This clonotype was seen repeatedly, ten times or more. The DNA of the CDR3 is TGTGCCAGCAGTTTAATGGGGACTGAAGCTTTCTTT. This encodes CASSLMGTEAFF. The rearrangement uses TRBV12-3 or TRBV12-4 and TRBJ1-1, with D uncertain. The V end lost 2 bases, the J end lost 5 bases, and 6 bases lay between the germline ends. The CDR3 has 12 residues.

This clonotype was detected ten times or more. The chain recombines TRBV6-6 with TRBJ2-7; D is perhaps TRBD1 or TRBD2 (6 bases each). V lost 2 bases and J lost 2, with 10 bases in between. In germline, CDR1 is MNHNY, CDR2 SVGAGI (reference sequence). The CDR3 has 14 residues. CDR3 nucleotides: TGTGCCAGCAGTTACAGGGGGGAGACCTACGAGCAGTACTTC. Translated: CASSYRGETYEQYF.

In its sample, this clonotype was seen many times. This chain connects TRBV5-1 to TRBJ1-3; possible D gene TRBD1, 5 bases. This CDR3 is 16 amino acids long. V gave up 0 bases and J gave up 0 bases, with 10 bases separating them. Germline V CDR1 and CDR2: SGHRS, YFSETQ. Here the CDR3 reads CASSLDPGISGNTIYF. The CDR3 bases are TGCGCCAGCAGCTTGGATCCAGGGATCTCTGGAAACACCATATATTTT.

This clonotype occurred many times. The CDR3: CASSLGGRSSTDTQYF. CDR3 coding DNA: TGCGCCAGCAGCTTGGGGGGCAGGAGCTCCACAGATACGCAGTATTTT. The genes are TRBV5-1 and TRBJ2-3; perhaps TRBD1 as D (5 bases). Germline V gene data show CDR1 as SGHRS and CDR2 as YFSETQ. The CDR3 consists of 16 residues. Deletions cut 0 bases from V and 2 bases from J, with 13 bases between.

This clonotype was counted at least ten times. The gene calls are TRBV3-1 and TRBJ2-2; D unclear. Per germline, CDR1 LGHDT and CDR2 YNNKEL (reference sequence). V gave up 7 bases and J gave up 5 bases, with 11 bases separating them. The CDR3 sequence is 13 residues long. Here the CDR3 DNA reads TGTGCCAGCAATGGGGTCTCTACCGGGGAGCTGTTTTTT. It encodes CASNGVSTGELFF.